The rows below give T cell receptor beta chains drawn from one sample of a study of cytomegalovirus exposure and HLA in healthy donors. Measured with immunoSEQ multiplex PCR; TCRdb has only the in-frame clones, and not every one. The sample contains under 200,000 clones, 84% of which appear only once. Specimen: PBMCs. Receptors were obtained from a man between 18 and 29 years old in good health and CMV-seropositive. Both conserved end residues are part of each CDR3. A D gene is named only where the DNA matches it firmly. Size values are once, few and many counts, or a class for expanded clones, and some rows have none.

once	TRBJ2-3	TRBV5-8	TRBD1	TGTGCCAGCAGCGCGACAGGGGGCCGCACAGATACGCAGTATTTT	CASSATGGRTDTQYF
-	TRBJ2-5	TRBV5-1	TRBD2	TGCGCCAGCAGCTCTAGCGGGGGATACCAAGAGACCCAGTACTTC	CASSSSGGYQETQYF
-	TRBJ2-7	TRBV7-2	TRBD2	TGTGCCAGCAGCCCAAGACTAGCGAGCGAGCAGTACTTC	CASSPRLASEQYF
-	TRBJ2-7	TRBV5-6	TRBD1	TGTGCCAGCAGCTTGGAACAGGGGTACGAGCAGTACTTC	CASSLEQGYEQYF
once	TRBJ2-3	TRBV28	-	TGTGCCAGCAATCGGGGGTCAGATACGCAGTATTTT	CASNRGSDTQYF
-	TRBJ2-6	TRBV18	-	TGTGCCAGCTCACTATTTCAAACAGGGACCTCTGGGGCCAACGTCCTGACTTTC	CASSLFQTGTSGANVLTF
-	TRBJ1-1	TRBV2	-	TGTGCCAGCAGTGAGCGGCTATCGGCTGAAGCTTTCTTT	CASSERLSAEAFF
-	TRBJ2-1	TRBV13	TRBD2	TGTGCCAGCAGCCCAGACGGGAGGGGGGGCAATGAGCAGTTCTTC	CASSPDGRGGNEQFF
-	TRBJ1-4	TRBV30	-	TGTGCCTGCGGGGGACTTAATGAAAAACTGTTTTTT	CACGGLNEKLFF
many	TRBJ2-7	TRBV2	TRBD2	TGTGCCAGCAGTGGATCTGCGGGAGCGGGAAACTACGAGCAGTACTTC	CASSGSAGAGNYEQYF
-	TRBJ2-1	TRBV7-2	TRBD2	TGTGCCAGCAGCGCCGCCAGCGGGAGGCTCGATGAGCAGTTCTTC	CASSAASGRLDEQFF
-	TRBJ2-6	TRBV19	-	TGTGCCAGTAGCCACAGAGTCTCCATAAGTTCCAACGTCCTGACTTTC	CASSHRVSISSNVLTF
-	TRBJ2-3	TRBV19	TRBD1	TGTGCCAGTAGTATAGGCCCTGGGACAGCAGATACGCAGTATTTT	CASSIGPGTADTQYF
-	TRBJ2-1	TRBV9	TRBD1	TGTGCCAGCAGCGTAGGTGGAGTGGGACAGGGACAGTTCTTC	CASSVGGVGQGQFF
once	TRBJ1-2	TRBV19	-	TGTGCCAGTAAGGGAGATAACTATGGCTACACCTTC	CASKGDNYGYTF
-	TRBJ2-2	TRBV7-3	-	TGTGCCAGCAGTCATAGAGGGGGCACCGGGGAGCTGTTTTTT	CASSHRGGTGELFF
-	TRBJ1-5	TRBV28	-	TGTGCCAGCAGTTTTTCAGTCAGGGATCAGCCCCAGCATTTT	CASSFSVRDQPQHF
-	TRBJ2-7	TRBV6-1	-	TGTGCCAGCAGTAAACCTGGGGCAGGGGTCTACGAGCAGTACTTC	CASSKPGAGVYEQYF
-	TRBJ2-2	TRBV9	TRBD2	TGTGCCAGCAAGTCCCTCGGAAAGCGGGAGTACACCGGGGAGCTGTTTTTT	CASKSLGKREYTGELFF
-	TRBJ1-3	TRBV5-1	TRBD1	TGCGCCAGCAGCTTGGCCGGGACAGTCTCTGGAAACACCATATATTTT	CASSLAGTVSGNTIYF
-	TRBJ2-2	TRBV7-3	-	TGTGCCAGCAGCGTATCAGCCGGGGAGCTGTTTTTT	CASSVSAGELFF
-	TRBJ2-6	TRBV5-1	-	TGCGCCAGCAGCTTGGTATCTGGGGCCAACGTCCTGACTTTC	CASSLVSGANVLTF
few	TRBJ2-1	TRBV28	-	TGTGCCAGCAGTTTGGTGGACAATCCGAATGAGCAGTTCTTC	CASSLVDNPNEQFF
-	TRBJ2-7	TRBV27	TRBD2	TGTGCCAGCAGTTTGTTTTTCGGGGGGGCAATGAACGAGCAGTACTTC	CASSLFFGGAMNEQYF
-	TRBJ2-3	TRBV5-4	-	TGTGCCAGCATCCGGGACTCAAGCACAGATACGCAGTATTTT	CASIRDSSTDTQYF
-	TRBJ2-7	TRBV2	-	TGTGCCAGTACCCCGGAGGTCAGCTCCTACGAGCAGTACTTC	CASTPEVSSYEQYF
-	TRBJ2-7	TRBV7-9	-	TGTGCCAGCAGCTTAGAGTCGGGTGAGCAGTACTTC	CASSLESGEQYF
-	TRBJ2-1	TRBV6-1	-	TGTGCCAGCAGTACGGGAGTGACCTACAATGAGCAGTTCTTC	CASSTGVTYNEQFF
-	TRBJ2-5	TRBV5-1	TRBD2	TGCGCCAGCAGCTTGAGGCTAGCGGAAACCCTAGAGACCCAGTACTTC	CASSLRLAETLETQYF
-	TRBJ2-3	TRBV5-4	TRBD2	TGTGCCAGCAGCGGGGGACTAGCAGCTAGCACAGATACGCAGTATTTT	CASSGGLAASTDTQYF
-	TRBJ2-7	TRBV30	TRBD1	TGTGCCTGGAGTCAAGGGACAGCCTACGAGCAGTACTTC	CAWSQGTAYEQYF
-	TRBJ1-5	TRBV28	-	TGTGCCAGCAGCCCTGGGGGGGGCGAACAGCCCCAGCATTTT	CASSPGGGEQPQHF
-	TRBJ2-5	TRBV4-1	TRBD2	TGCGCCAGCAGCCCCGGACTAGCGGGGCGAGAGACCCAGTACTTC	CASSPGLAGRETQYF
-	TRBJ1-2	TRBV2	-	TGTGCCTTCTCACCTATGATCTATGGCTACACCTTC	CAFSPMIYGYTF
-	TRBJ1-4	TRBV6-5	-	TGTGCCAGCAGTTACCGGGGTCTGAATGAAAAACTGTTTTTT	CASSYRGLNEKLFF
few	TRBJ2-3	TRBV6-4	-	TGTGCCAGCAGTGAGGGGGCCACAGATACGCAGTATTTT	CASSEGATDTQYF
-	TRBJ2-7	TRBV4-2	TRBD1	TGTGCCAGCAGCCAAGGCCAGGGACAGGGGGCCTCCTACGAGCAGTACTTC	CASSQGQGQGASYEQYF
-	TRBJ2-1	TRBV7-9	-	TGTGCCAGCAGCCGGGACTTACTTACTTACAATGAGCAGTTCTTC	CASSRDLLTYNEQFF
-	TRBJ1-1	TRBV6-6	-	TGTGCCAGCACCGATACCGGCTCGACAGCAGAAGCTTTCTTT	CASTDTGSTAEAFF
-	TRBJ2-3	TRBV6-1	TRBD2	TGTGCCAGCCTAACTAGCGGGAGGGGCACAGATACGCAGTATTTT	CASLTSGRGTDTQYF
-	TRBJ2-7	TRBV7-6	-	TGTGCCAGCAGCTTAGTAGCCTACGAGCTGGGCGAGCAGTACTTC	CASSLVAYELGEQYF
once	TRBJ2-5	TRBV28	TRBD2	TGTGCCAGCAGTTTGGGCCCAGCGGGAGTCCAAGAGACCCAGTACTTC	CASSLGPAGVQETQYF
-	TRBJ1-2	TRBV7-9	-	TGTGCCAGCAGCGAGAGGGACGGAGGGATTGGCCCAGGGGGCTACACCTTC	CASSERDGGIGPGGYTF
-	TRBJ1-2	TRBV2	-	TGTGCCAGCAGTAAGGGGTATGGCTACACCTTC	CASSKGYGYTF
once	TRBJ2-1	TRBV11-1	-	TGTGCCAGCAGCTTACAGGGGAGCTCCTACAATGAGCAGTTCTTC	CASSLQGSSYNEQFF
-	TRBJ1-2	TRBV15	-	TGTGCCACCAGCAGAGATTGGGGGGGCAGCGGTGGCTACACCTTC	CATSRDWGGSGGYTF
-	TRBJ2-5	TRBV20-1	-	TGCAGTGCTCAGAACGGGGAGACCCAGTACTTC	CSAQNGETQYF